This TCR beta chain is drawn from a study of shared clonotypes between healthy human individuals. Several immunoSEQ 96-well plates shared each subset's DNA, each plate a replicate. Per the study methods: ImmunoSEQ yielded junction-only sequences lacking quality scores, so filtering differed. Only in-frame clones appear in the TCRdb table, and some are missing; sequencing was by immunoSEQ multiplex PCR. V and J calls plus clone size are reproduced from that table; the DNA served to infer D and trimming. The data hold 330,000 or so clones, with 73% observed a single time. Per the germline V gene, CDR1 is MNHNY and CDR2 is SVGAGI (reference sequence). The CDR3 totals 15 residues. Trimming took off 8 bases at V and 5 bases at J, with 19 bases between the two ends.

This chain connects TRBV6-6 to TRBJ2-1; D call uncertain. Sequencing input: memory CD4+ T cells sorted from blood. As for subset: CD45RA-negative fraction. The clonotype was recovered from a young man in good health. CDR3 residues: CASSEVRTWNNEQFF. Here the CDR3 DNA reads TGTGCCAGCTCCGAGGTCAGGACCTGGAACAATGAGCAGTTCTTC.